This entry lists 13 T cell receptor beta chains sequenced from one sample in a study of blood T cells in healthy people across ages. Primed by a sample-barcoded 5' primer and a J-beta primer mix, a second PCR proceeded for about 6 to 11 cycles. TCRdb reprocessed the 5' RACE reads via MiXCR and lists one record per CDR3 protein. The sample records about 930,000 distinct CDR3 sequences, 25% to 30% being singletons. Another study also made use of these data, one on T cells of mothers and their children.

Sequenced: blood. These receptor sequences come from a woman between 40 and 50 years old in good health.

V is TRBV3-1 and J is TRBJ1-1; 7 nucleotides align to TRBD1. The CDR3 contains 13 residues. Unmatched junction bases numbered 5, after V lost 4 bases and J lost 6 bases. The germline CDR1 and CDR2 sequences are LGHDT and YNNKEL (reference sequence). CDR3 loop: CASSRQGKAEAFF. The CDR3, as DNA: TGTGCCAGCAGCCGACAGGGTAAGGCTGAAGCTTTCTTT. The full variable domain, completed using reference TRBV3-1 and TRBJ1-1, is DTAVSQTPKYLVTQMGNDKSIKCEQNLGHDTMYWYKQDSKKFLKIMFSYNNKELIINETVPNRFSPKSPDKAHLNLHINSLELGDSAVYFCASSRQGKAEAFFGQGTRLTVV.

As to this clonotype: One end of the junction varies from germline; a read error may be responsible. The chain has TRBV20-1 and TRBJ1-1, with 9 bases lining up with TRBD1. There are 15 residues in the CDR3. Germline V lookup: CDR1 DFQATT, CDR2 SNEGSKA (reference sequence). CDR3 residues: CSASSWGQGGTEALF. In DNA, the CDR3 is TGCAGTGCTAGCAGCTGGGGACAGGGAGGAACTGAAGCTCTCTTT.

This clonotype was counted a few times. For the CDR3, the DNA is TGTGCCAGCAGTACGACAGCAAACTACGAGCAGTACTTC. Protein sequence: CASSTTANYEQYF. The rearrangement links TRBV27 to TRBJ2-7; the D gene is possibly TRBD1 (5 bases). There are 13 residues in the CDR3. Germline-derived CDR1 and CDR2 are MNHEY and SMNVEV (reference sequence). The germline V and J ends were trimmed by 5 bases and 3 bases, with 11 bases remaining between them.

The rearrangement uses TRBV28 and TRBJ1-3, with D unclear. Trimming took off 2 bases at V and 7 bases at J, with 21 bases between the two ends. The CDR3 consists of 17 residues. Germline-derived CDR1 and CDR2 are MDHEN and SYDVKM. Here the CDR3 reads CASSLTPGQFEGNTIYF. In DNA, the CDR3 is TGTGCCAGCAGTTTAACCCCCGGCCAGTTTGAGGGCAACACCATATATTTT. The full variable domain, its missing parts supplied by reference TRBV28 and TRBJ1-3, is DVKVTQSSRYLVKRTGEKVFLECVQDMDHENMFWYRQDPGLGLRLIYFSYDVKMKEKGDIPEGYSVSREKKERFSLILESASTNQTSMYLCASSLTPGQFEGNTIYFGEGSWLTVV.

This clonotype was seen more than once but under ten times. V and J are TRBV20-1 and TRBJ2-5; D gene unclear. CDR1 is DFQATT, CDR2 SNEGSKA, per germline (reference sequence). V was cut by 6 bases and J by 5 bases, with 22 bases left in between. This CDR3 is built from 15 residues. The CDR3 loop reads CSARNRNPIQETQYF. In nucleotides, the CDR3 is TGCAGTGCCAGGAACAGAAACCCCATCCAGGAGACCCAGTACTTC.

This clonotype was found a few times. CDR3 sequence: CASSFESVTYNEQFF. CDR3 in DNA: TGTGCCAGCAGTTTCGAATCAGTTACCTACAATGAGCAGTTCTTC. The chain couples TRBV28 to TRBJ2-1; D is unclear. Trimming left V 3 bases short and J 2 bases short, with 11 bases between. CDR1 and CDR2 (germline): MDHEN, SYDVKM. This CDR3 has 15 residues.

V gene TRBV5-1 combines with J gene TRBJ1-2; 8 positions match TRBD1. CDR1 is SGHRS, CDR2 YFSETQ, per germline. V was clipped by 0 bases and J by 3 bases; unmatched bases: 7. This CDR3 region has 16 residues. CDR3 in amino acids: CASSLGDRGRDYGYTF. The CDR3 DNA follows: TGCGCCAGCAGCTTGGGTGACAGGGGAAGAGACTATGGCTACACCTTC.

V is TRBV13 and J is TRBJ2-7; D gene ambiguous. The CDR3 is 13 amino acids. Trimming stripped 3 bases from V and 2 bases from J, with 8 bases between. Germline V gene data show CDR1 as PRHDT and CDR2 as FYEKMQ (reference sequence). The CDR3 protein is CASSLQQPYEQYF. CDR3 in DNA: TGTGCCAGCAGCTTGCAACAGCCCTACGAGCAGTACTTC.

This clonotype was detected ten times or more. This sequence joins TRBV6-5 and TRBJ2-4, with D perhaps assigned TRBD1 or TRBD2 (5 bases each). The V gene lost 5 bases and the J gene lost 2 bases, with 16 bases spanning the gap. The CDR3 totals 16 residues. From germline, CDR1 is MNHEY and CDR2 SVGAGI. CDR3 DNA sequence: TGTGCCAGCAGTCATTTACGGGGACCATCCAAAAACATTCAGTACTTC. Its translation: CASSHLRGPSKNIQYF.

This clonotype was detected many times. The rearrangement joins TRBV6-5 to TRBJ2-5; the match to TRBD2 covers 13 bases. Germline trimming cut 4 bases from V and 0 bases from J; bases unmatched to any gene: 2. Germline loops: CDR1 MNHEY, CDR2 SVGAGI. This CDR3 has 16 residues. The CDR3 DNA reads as TGTGCCAGCAGTTGGACTAGCGGGGGAGACCAAGAGACCCAGTACTTC. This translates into CASSWTSGGDQETQYF.

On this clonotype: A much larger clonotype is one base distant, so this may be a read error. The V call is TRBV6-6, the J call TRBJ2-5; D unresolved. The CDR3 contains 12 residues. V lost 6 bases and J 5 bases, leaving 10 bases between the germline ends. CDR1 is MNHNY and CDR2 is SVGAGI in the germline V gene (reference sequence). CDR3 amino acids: CASSHKGETQYF. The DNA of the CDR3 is TGTGCCAGCAGCCATAAAGGTGAGACCCAGTACTTC.

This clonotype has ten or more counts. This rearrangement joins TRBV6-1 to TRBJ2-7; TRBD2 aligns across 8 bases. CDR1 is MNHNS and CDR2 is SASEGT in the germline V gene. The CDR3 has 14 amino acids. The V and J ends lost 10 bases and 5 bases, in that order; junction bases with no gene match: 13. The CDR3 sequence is CATTVGLGPDEQYF. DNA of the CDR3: TGTGCCACCACAGTGGGACTAGGGCCCGACGAGCAGTACTTC.

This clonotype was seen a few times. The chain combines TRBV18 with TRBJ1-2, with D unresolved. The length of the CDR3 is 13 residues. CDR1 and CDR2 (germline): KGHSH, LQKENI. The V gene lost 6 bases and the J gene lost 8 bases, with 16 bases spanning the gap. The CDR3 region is CASSLVSDFGYTF. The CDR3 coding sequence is TGTGCCAGCTCGTTAGTCTCGGACTTCGGCTACACCTTC.